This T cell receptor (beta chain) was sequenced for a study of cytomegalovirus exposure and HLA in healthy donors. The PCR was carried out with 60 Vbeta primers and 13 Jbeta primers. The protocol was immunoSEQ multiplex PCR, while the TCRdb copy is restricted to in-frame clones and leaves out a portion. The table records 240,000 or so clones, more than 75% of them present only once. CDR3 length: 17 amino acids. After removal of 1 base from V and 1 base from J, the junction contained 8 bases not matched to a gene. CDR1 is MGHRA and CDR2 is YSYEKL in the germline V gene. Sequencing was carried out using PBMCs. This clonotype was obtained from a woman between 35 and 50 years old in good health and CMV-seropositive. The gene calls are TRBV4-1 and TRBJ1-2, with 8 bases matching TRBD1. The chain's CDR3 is CASSQGLTGDLNYGYTF. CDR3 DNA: TGCGCCAGCAGCCAAGGATTGACAGGGGATCTTAACTATGGCTACACCTTC.